This T cell receptor (beta chain) comes out of a study of blood T cells in healthy people across ages. Study results and limitations: In these data, TCR beta diversity tracked strongly with naive T cell percentage.

The use of a sample-barcoded 5' primer and a J-beta primer mix characterized a second PCR of roughly 7 to 12 cycles. Each CDR3 protein is one row after TCRdb ran MiXCR on the 5' RACE reads. The repertoire has roughly 900,000 distinct CDR3 sequences, approximately 49% of them found once; the top ten carry 10% to 15%. After removal of 0 bases from V and 0 bases from J, the junction contained 3 bases not matched to a gene. Germline loops: CDR1 SGHRS, CDR2 YFSETQ. The CDR3 covers 15 residues. The sample holds a few counts of this clonotype. Its antigen is unidentified. The sample taken for sequencing was blood. The receptor's source is a man aged 30 to 39 in good health. The chain uses TRBV5-1 and TRBJ2-7; 7 bases line up with TRBD1. CDR3 nucleotides: TGCGCCAGCAGCTTGGGGACAGGAAACTCCTACGAGCAGTACTTC. It specifies CASSLGTGNSYEQYF.